These 10 T cell receptor beta chains came from one sample sequenced in a study of cytomegalovirus exposure and HLA in healthy donors. TCRdb's table, derived via immunoSEQ multiplex PCR, lists solely in-frame clones and lacks some. Altogether roughly 200,000 clones are present, approximately 89% being singletons, with the ten largest covering 7.2%. Specimen: PBMCs. The origin of the receptors is a man aged 25 to 40 in good health and CMV-seropositive.

This clone was picked up a small number of times. Here the CDR3 DNA reads TGTGCCAGCAGCTTGGCGGAGGCGGTTAGATCTTATGGCTACACCTTC. This codes for CASSLAEAVRSYGYTF. The V call is TRBV5-6, the J call TRBJ1-2, with unresolved D. CDR1 and CDR2 (germline): SGHDT, YYEEEE. The CDR3 runs to 16 residues. V was clipped by 0 bases and J by 5 bases, with 17 bases between them. Complete variable domain (other parts from reference TRBV5-6 and TRBJ1-2): DAGVTQSPTHLIKTRGQQVTLRCSPKSGHDTVSWYQQALGQGPQFIFQYYEEEERQRGNFPDRFSGHQFPNYSSELNVNALLLGDSALYLCASSLAEAVRSYGYTFGSGTRLTVV.

The gene calls are TRBV19 and TRBJ2-7; 8 bases match TRBD1. Trimming removed 6 bases from V and 2 bases from J; junction bases left unmatched: 9. CDR1 LNHDA and CDR2 SQIVND come from the germline V gene (reference sequence). This CDR3 is 15 amino acids long. The CDR3 loop is CASSLRGRVTYEQYF. The CDR3 nucleotides read TGTGCCAGTAGCCTCAGGGGGCGGGTGACCTACGAGCAGTACTTC. Variable domain in full (rest from reference TRBV19 and TRBJ2-7): DGGITQSPKYLFRKEGQNVTLSCEQNLNHDAMYWYRQDPGQGLRLIYYSQIVNDFQKGDIAEGYSVSREKKESFPLTVTSAQKNPTAFYLCASSLRGRVTYEQYFGPGTRLTVT.

The V and J genes are TRBV4-3 and TRBJ1-4; D is ambiguous. Trimming took 0 bases from V and 8 from J, leaving 13 bases between them. Germline CDR1 LGHNA, CDR2 YSLEER. This CDR3 is built from 15 residues. This CDR3 reads CASSQDGEIGEKLFF. The CDR3 DNA is TGCGCCAGCAGCCAAGATGGGGAAATCGGCGAAAAACTGTTTTTT.

The genes are TRBV5-1 and TRBJ1-1; D gene unclear. The V end was cut by 6 bases, the J end by 8 bases, with 14 bases between. The CDR3 is 12 residues long. CDR1 and CDR2 from the germline V gene are SGHRS and YFSETQ. The CDR3 here is CASNLGDGEAFF. In DNA, the CDR3 is TGCGCCAGCAACTTAGGAGATGGAGAAGCTTTCTTT.

The chain carries TRBV18 and TRBJ2-3; 9 nucleotides agree with TRBD1. Germline V CDR1 and CDR2: KGHSH, LQKENI. The CDR3 is 16 residues long. Unmatched junction bases numbered 3, after V lost 2 bases and J lost 0 bases. The CDR3 here is CASSPNGQGSTDTQYF. The DNA of the CDR3 is TGTGCCAGCTCACCAAACGGACAGGGGAGCACAGATACGCAGTATTTT.

This chain joins TRBV23-1 and TRBJ2-1; 8 bases map to TRBD2. TRBV23-1 is an ORF, with its function uncertain. There are 22 residues in the CDR3. Germline trimming cut 0 bases from V and 0 bases from J; bases unmatched to any gene: 19. CDR3 region: CASSQSPPGLAGPPSSYNEQFF. Here the CDR3 DNA reads TGCGCCAGCAGTCAATCCCCGCCAGGTTTAGCGGGACCGCCCAGCTCCTACAATGAGCAGTTCTTC.

CDR3 nucleotides: TGTGCCAGCAGTTTAAATTATCTAGCAACTAATGAAAAACTGTTTTTT. It encodes CASSLNYLATNEKLFF. The chain is built from TRBV6-5 and TRBJ1-4; D call uncertain. The V gene lost 4 bases and the J gene lost 0 bases, with 12 bases spanning the gap. CDR1 is MNHEY and CDR2 is SVGAGI in the germline V gene. The CDR3 runs 16 residues.

The chain is built from TRBV5-6 and TRBJ2-1; 13 bases line up with TRBD2. Losses at the gene ends were 0 bases for V and 4 bases for J; bases not matched to a gene: 4. CDR3 length: 17 amino acids. The germline V gene has CDR1 SGHDT and CDR2 YYEEEE. CDR3 sequence: CASSLGRTSGGYNEQFF. Written as DNA, the CDR3 is TGTGCCAGCAGCTTGGGAAGGACTAGCGGGGGATACAATGAGCAGTTCTTC.

CDR3 loop: CASSDRASGTNTGELFF. The CDR3 region has the DNA TGTGCCAGCAGTGATCGGGCTTCGGGGACGAACACCGGGGAGCTGTTTTTT. The chain is built from TRBV6-1 and TRBJ2-2; D perhaps matches TRBD2 (5 bases). The CDR3 sequence is 17 residues long. V was cut by 3 bases and J by 0 bases, with 14 bases left in between. Per the germline V gene, CDR1 is MNHNS and CDR2 is SASEGT.

The chain recombines TRBV4-1 with TRBJ1-5; D is unresolved. Germline V gene data show CDR1 as MGHRA and CDR2 as YSYEKL. The V and J ends lost 0 bases and 6 bases respectively, with 15 bases between them. The CDR3 runs to 16 residues. In nucleotides, the CDR3 is TGCGCCAGCAGCCAAGAAATGGGAGGTTCTCGTCAGCCCCAGCATTTT. This gives the protein CASSQEMGGSRQPQHF.